This T cell receptor beta chain appears in the sequencing data of a study of shared T cell receptors in the human thymus. Only in-frame clones appear in the TCRdb table, and some are missing; sequencing was by immunoSEQ multiplex PCR. The sample lists approximately 730,000 clones, over 75% occurring once. The sample also formed part of further work on human thymus T cells. According to that study: What appeared biased in thymic and blood repertoires was the usage of V and J genes. As related research reported, thymic repertoires overlapped highly among unrelated individuals.

Sequencing used thymocytes. The receptor was derived from a girl under three years old with a congenital heart defect.

CDR3 loop: CASSWSTGYNEQFF. The DNA of the CDR3 is TGTGCCAGCAGTTGGTCGACAGGCTACAATGAGCAGTTCTTC. The chain couples TRBV6-5 to TRBJ2-1; D may be TRBD1 (6 bases). The germline gives CDR1 MNHEY, CDR2 SVGAGI. The CDR3 contains 14 residues. V lost 4 bases and J lost 3, with 10 bases in between.